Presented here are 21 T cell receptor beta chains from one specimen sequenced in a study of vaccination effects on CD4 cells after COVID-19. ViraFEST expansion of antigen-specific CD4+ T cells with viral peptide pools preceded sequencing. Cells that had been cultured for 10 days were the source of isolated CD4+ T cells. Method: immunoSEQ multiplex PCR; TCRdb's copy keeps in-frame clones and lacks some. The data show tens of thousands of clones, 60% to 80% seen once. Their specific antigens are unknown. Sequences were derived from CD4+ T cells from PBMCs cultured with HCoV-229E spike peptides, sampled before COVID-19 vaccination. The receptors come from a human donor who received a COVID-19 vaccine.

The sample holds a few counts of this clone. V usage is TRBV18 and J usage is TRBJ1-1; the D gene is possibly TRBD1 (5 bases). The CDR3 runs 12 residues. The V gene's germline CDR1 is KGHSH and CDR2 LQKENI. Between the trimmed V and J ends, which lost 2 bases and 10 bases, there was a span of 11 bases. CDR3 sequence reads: CASSPGGAGAFF. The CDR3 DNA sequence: TGTGCCAGCTCACCAGGAGGGGCAGGAGCTTTCTTT. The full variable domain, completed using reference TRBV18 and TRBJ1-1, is NAGVMQNPRHLVRRRGQEARLRCSPMKGHSHVYWYRQLPEEGLKFMVYLQKENIIDESGMPKERFSAEFPKEGPSILRIQQVVRGDSAAYFCASSPGGAGAFFGQGTRLTVV.

The CDR3 here is CASSLTYNSPLHF. DNA for the CDR3: TGTGCCAGCAGTCTAACCTATAATTCACCCCTCCACTTT. The gene calls are TRBV2 and TRBJ1-6; D is uncertain. Looked up from germline, CDR1 is SNHLY and CDR2 is FYNNEI. The CDR3 loop spans 13 amino acids. Trimming shortened V by 5 bases and J by 2 bases, and 4 bases separated the two germline ends.

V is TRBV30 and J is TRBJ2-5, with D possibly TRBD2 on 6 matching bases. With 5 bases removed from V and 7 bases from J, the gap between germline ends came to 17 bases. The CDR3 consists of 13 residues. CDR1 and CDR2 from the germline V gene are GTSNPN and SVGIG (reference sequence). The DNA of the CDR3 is TGTGCCTGGGCTGGAGTAGCGCGGGGGACCCAGTACTTC. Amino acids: CAWAGVARGTQYF.

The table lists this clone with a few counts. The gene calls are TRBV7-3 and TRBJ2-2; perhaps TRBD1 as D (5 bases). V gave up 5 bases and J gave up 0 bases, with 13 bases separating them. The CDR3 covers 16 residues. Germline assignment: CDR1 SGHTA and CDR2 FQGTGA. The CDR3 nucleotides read TGTGCCAGCAGCCCCACAGGTCTCGCGAACACCGGGGAGCTGTTTTTT. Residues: CASSPTGLANTGELFF.

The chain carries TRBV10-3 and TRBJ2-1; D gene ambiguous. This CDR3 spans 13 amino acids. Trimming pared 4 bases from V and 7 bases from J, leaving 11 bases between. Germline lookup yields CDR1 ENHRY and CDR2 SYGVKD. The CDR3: CAISGQDRNEQFF. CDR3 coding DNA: TGTGCCATCAGTGGGCAGGATAGAAATGAGCAGTTCTTC.

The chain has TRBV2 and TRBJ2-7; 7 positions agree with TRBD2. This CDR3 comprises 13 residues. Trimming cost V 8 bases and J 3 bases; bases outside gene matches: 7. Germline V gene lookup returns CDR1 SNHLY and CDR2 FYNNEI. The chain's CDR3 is CASGGRDGYEQYV. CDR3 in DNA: TGTGCCAGCGGGGGGAGGGATGGCTACGAGCAGTACGTC.

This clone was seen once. CDR3 in amino acids: CASRRTGLGLWTGELFF. CDR3 coding DNA: TGTGCCAGCAGACGAACCGGTTTGGGGCTCTGGACCGGGGAGCTGTTTTTT. This chain connects TRBV11-2 to TRBJ2-2; the D gene is possibly TRBD1 (5 bases). This CDR3 is built from 17 residues. The V end was cut by 6 bases, the J end by 5 bases, with 22 bases between. Germline V CDR1 and CDR2: SGHAT, FQNNGV. Drawing the rest from reference TRBV11-2 and TRBJ2-2, the complete variable domain is EAGVAQSPRYKIIEKRQSVAFWCNPISGHATLYWYQQILGQGPKLLIQFQNNGVVDDSQLPKDRFSAERLKGVDSTLKIQPAKLEDSAVYLCASRRTGLGLWTGELFFGEGSRLTVL.

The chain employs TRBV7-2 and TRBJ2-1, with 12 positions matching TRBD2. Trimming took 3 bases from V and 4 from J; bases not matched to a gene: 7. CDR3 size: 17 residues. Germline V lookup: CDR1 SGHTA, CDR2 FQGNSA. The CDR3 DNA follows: TGTGCCAGCAGCTTGGGGGCCGGACTAGCGGGGTACAATGAGCAGTTCTTC. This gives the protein CASSLGAGLAGYNEQFF.

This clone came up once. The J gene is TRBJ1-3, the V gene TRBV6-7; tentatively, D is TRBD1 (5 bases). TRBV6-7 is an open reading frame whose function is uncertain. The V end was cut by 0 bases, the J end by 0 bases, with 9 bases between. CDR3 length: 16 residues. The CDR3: CASSYSGRGSGNTIYF. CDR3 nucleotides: TGTGCCAGCAGTTACTCGGGGCGGGGCTCTGGAAACACCATATATTTT.

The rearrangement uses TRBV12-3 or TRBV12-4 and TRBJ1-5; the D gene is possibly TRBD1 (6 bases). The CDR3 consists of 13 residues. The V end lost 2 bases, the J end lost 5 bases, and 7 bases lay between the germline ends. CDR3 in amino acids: CASSLKGDQPQHF. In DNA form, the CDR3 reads TGTGCCAGCAGTTTAAAGGGGGATCAGCCCCAGCATTTT.

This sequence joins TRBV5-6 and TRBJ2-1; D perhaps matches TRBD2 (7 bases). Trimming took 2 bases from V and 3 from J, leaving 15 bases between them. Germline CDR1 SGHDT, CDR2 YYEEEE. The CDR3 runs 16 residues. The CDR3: CASSFRRGAFYNEQFF. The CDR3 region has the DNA TGTGCCAGCAGCTTTCGTCGGGGGGCGTTCTACAATGAGCAGTTCTTC.

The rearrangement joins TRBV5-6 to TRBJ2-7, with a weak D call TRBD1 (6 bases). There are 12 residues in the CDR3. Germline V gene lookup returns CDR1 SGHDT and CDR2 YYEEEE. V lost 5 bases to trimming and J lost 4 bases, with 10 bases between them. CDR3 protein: CASSSTGYEQYV. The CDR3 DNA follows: TGTGCCAGCAGTTCGACAGGTTACGAGCAGTACGTC.

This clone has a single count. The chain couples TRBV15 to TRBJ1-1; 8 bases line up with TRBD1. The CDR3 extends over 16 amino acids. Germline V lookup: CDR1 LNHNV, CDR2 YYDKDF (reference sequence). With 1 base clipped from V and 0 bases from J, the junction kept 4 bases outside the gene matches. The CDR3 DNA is TGTGCCACCAGCAGAGCTACAGGGGGACTGAACACTGAAGCTTTCTTT. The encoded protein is CATSRATGGLNTEAFF.

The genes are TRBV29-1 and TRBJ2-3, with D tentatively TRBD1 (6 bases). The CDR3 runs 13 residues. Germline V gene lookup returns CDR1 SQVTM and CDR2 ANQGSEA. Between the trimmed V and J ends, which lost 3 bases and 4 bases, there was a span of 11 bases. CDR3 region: CSVDIAGADTQYF. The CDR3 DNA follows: TGCAGCGTTGATATCGCAGGGGCAGATACGCAGTATTTT.

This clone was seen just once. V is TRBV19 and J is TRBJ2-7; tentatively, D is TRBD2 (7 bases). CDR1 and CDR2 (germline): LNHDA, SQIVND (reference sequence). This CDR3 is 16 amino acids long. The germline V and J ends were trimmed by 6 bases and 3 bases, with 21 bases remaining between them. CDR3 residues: CASSPGGPTGSYEQYV. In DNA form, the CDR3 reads TGTGCCAGTAGCCCCGGGGGGCCGACAGGAAGCTACGAGCAGTACGTC.

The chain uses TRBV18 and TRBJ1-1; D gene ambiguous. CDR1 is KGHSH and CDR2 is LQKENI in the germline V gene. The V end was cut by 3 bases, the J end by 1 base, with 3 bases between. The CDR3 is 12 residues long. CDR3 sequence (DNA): TGTGCCAGCTCACCGAAGAACACTGAAGCTTTCTTT. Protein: CASSPKNTEAFF.

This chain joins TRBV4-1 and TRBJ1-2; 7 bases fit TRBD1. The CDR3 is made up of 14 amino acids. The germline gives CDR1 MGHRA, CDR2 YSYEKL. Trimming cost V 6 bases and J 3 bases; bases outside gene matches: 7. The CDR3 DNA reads TGCGCCAGCAGTCTCACTACAGGGGACTATGGCTACACCTTC. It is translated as CASSLTTGDYGYTF.

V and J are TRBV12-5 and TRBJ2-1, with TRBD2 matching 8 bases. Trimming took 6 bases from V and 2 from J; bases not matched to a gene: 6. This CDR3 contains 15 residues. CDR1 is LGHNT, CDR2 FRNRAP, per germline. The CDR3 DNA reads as TGTGCTAGTGGCCATTCAGCGGGAGCCTACAATGAGCAGTTCTTC. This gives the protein CASGHSAGAYNEQFF.

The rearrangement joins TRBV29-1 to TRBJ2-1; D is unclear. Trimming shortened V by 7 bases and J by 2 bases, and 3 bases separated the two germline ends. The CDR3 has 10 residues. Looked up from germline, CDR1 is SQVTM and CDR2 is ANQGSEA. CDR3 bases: TGCAGCGGGGCCTACAATGAGCAGTTCTTC. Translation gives CSGAYNEQFF.

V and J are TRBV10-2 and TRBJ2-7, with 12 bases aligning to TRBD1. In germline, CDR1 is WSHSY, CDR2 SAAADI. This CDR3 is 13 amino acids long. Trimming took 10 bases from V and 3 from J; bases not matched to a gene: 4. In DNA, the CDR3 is TGCGCCACCGGGACAGGGGGCCTCTACGAGCAGTACGTC. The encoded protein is CATGTGGLYEQYV.

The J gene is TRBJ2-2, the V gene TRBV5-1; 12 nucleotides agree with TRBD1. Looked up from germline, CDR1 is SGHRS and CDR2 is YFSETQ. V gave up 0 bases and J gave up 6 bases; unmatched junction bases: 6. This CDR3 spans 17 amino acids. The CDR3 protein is CASSLAGQGASAGELFF. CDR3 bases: TGCGCCAGCAGCTTGGCGGGACAGGGGGCTTCGGCCGGGGAGCTGTTTTTT.